This T cell receptor (beta chain) originates from a study of T cell responses to AZD1222 COVID-19 vaccine. Regarding the study as a whole: Repertoire sampling was restricted to post-peak T cell response timepoints. Recipients of AZD1222 seropositive at baseline numbered only five or six. The breadth and depth of Spike-specific TCRs increased once two AZD1222 doses had been given.

About this clone: The antigen is unknown.

Using immunoSEQ multiplex PCR, the repertoire was profiled, and TCRdb retains in-frame clones only, with some absent. The sample shows 150,000 to 200,000 clones, 85% to 95% of them seen only once. The receptor comes from an adult in good health. This sample comprised peripheral blood, obtained on day 0 of AZD1222 vaccination.

The DNA of the CDR3 is TGTGCCAGCAGTTTATCGGGGTGGCCGGCCTATGGCTACACCTTC. Amino acids: CASSLSGWPAYGYTF. The chain links TRBV28 to TRBJ1-2; D gene ambiguous. CDR1 MDHEN and CDR2 SYDVKM come from the germline V gene. V lost 1 base, J lost 4 bases, and 13 bases lay in between. CDR3 size: 15 residues.